Detailed here is one T cell receptor beta chain. The antigen remains unidentified. This record comes from a study of shared clonotypes between healthy human individuals. General observations from the study: Enrolling few donors narrowed the genetic and exposure-history diversity that was represented.

Original processing notes: ImmunoSEQ junction-only sequences lacked quality scores, so their filtering differed. The data were produced by immunoSEQ multiplex PCR, yet TCRdb's version contains in-frame clones alone and is incomplete. V, J and clone size are those of that table, while D and trimming were read from the DNA. The sample records about 550,000 clones, over 95% being singletons. Naive CD8 cells lacked CD45RO and underwent positive selection for CCR7, leaving out terminally differentiated effector memory CD45RA+ cells. V dropped 4 bases and J dropped 6; count of bases not matched to a gene: 9. The germline V gene encodes CDR1 SEHNR and CDR2 FQNEAQ (reference sequence). The CDR3 contains 15 residues.

The rearrangement joins TRBV7-9 to TRBJ1-5, with 7 bases matching TRBD1. The material sequenced was naive CD8+ T cells sorted from blood. The sequence was obtained from a woman aged 30 to 39 in good health. CDR3 coding DNA: TGTGCCAGCAGCTCCACTGACAGGGTCGGTCAGCCCCAGCATTTT. Its translation: CASSSTDRVGQPQHF.